This TCR beta chain was recorded in a study of blood T cell repertoires in COVID-19. Study information: Italy, Spain and the United States were the sources of the convalescent and acute COVID-19 samples. Sample material is recorded as cDNA or gDNA derived from T cells, B-cell-depleted T cells, or PBMCs.

Original handling: Cell counts per sample came from amplifying reference gene primers. The protocol was immunoSEQ multiplex PCR, while the TCRdb copy is restricted to in-frame clones and leaves out a portion. V and J calls and clone size are copied from that table; D and trimming were computed from the DNA. The table includes more than 80,000 clones, approximately 82% detected once. Sequences were obtained from peripheral blood. The source of this sequence is a woman between 65 and 79 years old with acute or convalescent COVID-19.

DNA for the CDR3: TGCGCCAGCAGCTCCGGGGTCTACAATGAGCAGTTCTTC. Residues: CASSSGVYNEQFF. The rearrangement uses TRBV5-1 and TRBJ2-1, with TRBD2 as a possible D gene (5 bases). Trimming stripped 3 bases from V and 3 bases from J, with 7 bases between. Looked up from germline, CDR1 is SGHRS and CDR2 is YFSETQ. The CDR3 extends over 13 amino acids.